This passage covers 15 T cell receptor beta chains from one sample sequenced in a study of T-cell memory formation after mild COVID-19. TCRdb re-analysed the 5' RACE reads in MiXCR, keeping a single row per CDR3 protein. The sample lists some 280,000 distinct CDR3 sequences; about 17% were seen once. The sequencing sample was made of PBMCs or a T cell subset sorted from them (not recorded which). The receptors here all came from a man younger than 35 who had mild COVID-19 (a few samples of this study predate the infection). Cell type and time point are not known.

The genes are TRBV5-6 and TRBJ2-2, with D possibly being TRBD1 (6 bases). The germline V and J ends were trimmed by 4 bases and 6 bases, with 16 bases remaining between them. The CDR3 sequence is 15 residues long. Germline assignment: CDR1 SGHDT and CDR2 YYEEEE. For the CDR3, the DNA is TGTGCCAGCAGCGGGGGCCCCATCGGCGCCGGGGAGCTGTTTTTT. This encodes CASSGGPIGAGELFF.

The chain links TRBV4-2 to TRBJ1-2, with D uncertain. V was pared by 0 bases and J by 7 bases, with 9 bases between. The CDR3 extends over 13 amino acids. In germline, CDR1 is LGHNA, CDR2 YNFKEQ. CDR3: CASSQDLGGGYTF. CDR3 DNA sequence: TGTGCCAGCAGCCAAGATTTAGGAGGTGGCTACACCTTC.

At least ten counts were recorded for this clonotype. The chain combines TRBV20-1 with TRBJ1-5; 9 bases fit TRBD1. After removal of 6 bases from V and 1 base from J, the junction contained 10 bases not matched to a gene. The length of the CDR3 is 16 residues. The germline gives CDR1 DFQATT, CDR2 SNEGSKA (reference sequence). The chain's CDR3 is CSAKIGTGQSNQPQHF. The CDR3 DNA is TGCAGTGCCAAAATTGGGACAGGGCAAAGCAATCAGCCCCAGCATTTT.

This chain connects TRBV7-6 to TRBJ1-5, with TRBD1 as a possible D gene (5 bases). The CDR3 extends over 16 amino acids. The V gene's germline CDR1 is SGHVS and CDR2 FNYEAQ. The V end lost 0 bases, the J end lost 9 bases, and 18 bases lay between the germline ends. CDR3 loop: CASSLAAGDGAGPQHF. The CDR3 nucleotides read TGTGCCAGCAGCTTAGCCGCGGGGGATGGAGCCGGGCCCCAGCATTTT.

This clonotype occurred a few times. This rearrangement joins TRBV6-6 to TRBJ2-7; 10 bases match TRBD2. J lost 5 bases, V lost 8 bases, and 6 bases had no gene match. CDR3 length: 13 amino acids. The germline V gene has CDR1 MNHNY and CDR2 SVGAGI (reference sequence). The CDR3 sequence: CASALAGANEQYV. Here the CDR3 DNA reads TGTGCCAGCGCGCTAGCGGGGGCTAACGAGCAGTACGTC.

The rearrangement joins TRBV7-9 to TRBJ2-6; maybe TRBD2 (6 bases). The length of the CDR3 is 17 residues. Germline assignment: CDR1 SEHNR and CDR2 FQNEAQ (reference sequence). The V gene lost 5 bases and the J gene lost 2 bases, with 16 bases spanning the gap. CDR3 residues: CASSPPWRAAGANVLTF. The CDR3 region has the DNA TGTGCCAGCAGCCCTCCGTGGAGGGCGGCTGGGGCCAACGTCCTGACTTTC.

This clonotype turned up a few times. As DNA, the CDR3 is TGCGCCAGCAGCCACCCCGAGTCCCGCAGGTGGCCTTACACCTACGAGCAGTACGTC. This translates into CASSHPESRRWPYTYEQYV. The genes are TRBV4-3 and TRBJ2-7; D not resolved. The CDR3 loop spans 19 amino acids. Germline V CDR1 and CDR2: LGHNA, YSLEER. Trimming removed 3 bases from V and 2 bases from J, with 26 bases in between.

The chain joins TRBV20-1 to TRBJ1-4, with D hard to call. CDR3 length equals 13 residues. V lost 1 base and J 8 bases, leaving 11 bases between the germline ends. CDR1 is DFQATT and CDR2 is SNEGSKA in the germline V gene (reference sequence). CDR3 sequence reads: CSARGSLGEKLFF. CDR3 DNA: TGCAGTGCTAGAGGATCGTTAGGAGAAAAACTGTTTTTT.

The chain links TRBV11-2 to TRBJ2-3, with 10 bases aligning to TRBD2. This CDR3 comprises 15 residues. With V trimmed by 5 bases and J by 2 bases, 4 bases remained unmatched. Germline values: CDR1 SGHAT, CDR2 FQNNGV. The CDR3 spells CASSPSGGLTDTQYF. For the CDR3, the DNA is TGTGCCAGCAGCCCTAGCGGGGGCCTCACAGATACGCAGTATTTT. The variable domain in full, completed from reference TRBV11-2 and TRBJ2-3, reads EAGVAQSPRYKIIEKRQSVAFWCNPISGHATLYWYQQILGQGPKLLIQFQNNGVVDDSQLPKDRFSAERLKGVDSTLKIQPAKLEDSAVYLCASSPSGGLTDTQYFGPGTRLTVL.

The rearrangement joins TRBV28 to TRBJ1-3; possibly TRBD1 for D (6 bases). The germline V gene encodes CDR1 MDHEN and CDR2 SYDVKM. This CDR3 spans 16 amino acids. V lost 2 bases and J 4 bases, leaving 15 bases between the germline ends. The CDR3 nucleotides are TGTGCCAGCAGTTTAAAAGGGGGGGCGCAAGGAAACACCATATATTTT. This codes for CASSLKGGAQGNTIYF. Complete variable domain (other parts from reference TRBV28 and TRBJ1-3): DVKVTQSSRYLVKRTGEKVFLECVQDMDHENMFWYRQDPGLGLRLIYFSYDVKMKEKGDIPEGYSVSREKKERFSLILESASTNQTSMYLCASSLKGGAQGNTIYFGEGSWLTVV.

The rearrangement links TRBV2 to TRBJ2-2; the D is unclear. CDR3 size: 13 residues. Germline V lookup: CDR1 SNHLY, CDR2 FYNNEI. Trimming removed 6 bases from V and 10 bases from J, with 15 bases in between. CDR3 sequence: CASSPTVGQELFF. CDR3 coding DNA: TGTGCCAGCAGCCCAACCGTTGGCCAGGAGCTGTTTTTT.

This clonotype was found many times. The chain is built from TRBV20-1 and TRBJ2-2; D is unresolved. Trimming shortened V by 1 base and J by 2 bases, and 5 bases separated the two germline ends. The CDR3 is 13 residues long. The germline CDR1 and CDR2 sequences are DFQATT and SNEGSKA (reference sequence). The CDR3 bases are TGCAGTGCTAGAGTTATAAACACCGGGGAGCTGTTTTTT. Translating gives CSARVINTGELFF.

The V and J genes are TRBV7-3 and TRBJ2-1; D possibly corresponds to TRBD2 (7 bases). Germline V gene sequence: CDR1 SGHTA, CDR2 FQGTGA. This CDR3 is 15 amino acids long. Between the trimmed V and J ends, which lost 5 bases and 6 bases, there was a span of 17 bases. CDR3 sequence: CASSEGRGVGNEQFF. The DNA of the CDR3 is TGTGCCAGCAGCGAGGGGAGGGGGGTAGGCAATGAGCAGTTCTTC.

The CDR3 coding sequence is TGTGCTAGTGGTCCCGGGACTAGCGGGAGTAAGTTCGACGAGCAGTACTTC. This gives the protein CASGPGTSGSKFDEQYF. The chain uses TRBV12-5 and TRBJ2-7; 14 nucleotides align to TRBD2. The trim removed 5 bases at V and 5 bases at J, leaving 11 bases unmatched. The CDR3 consists of 17 residues. Germline CDR1 LGHNT, CDR2 FRNRAP.

This clonotype was observed many times. This chain connects TRBV12-3 or TRBV12-4 to TRBJ2-2, with 11 bases identical to TRBD2. This CDR3 is built from 16 residues. V was pared by 5 bases and J by 4 bases, with 6 bases of the junction left unmatched. In DNA form, the CDR3 reads TGTGCCAGCAGTATGGCACTAGCGGGGGTCACCGGGGAGCTGTTTTTT. Amino acid sequence: CASSMALAGVTGELFF.